The source of this T cell receptor (beta chain) is a study of T cells in women clearing cervical HPV infection. Profiled with immunoSEQ multiplex PCR; TCRdb holds only in-frame clones, not every one. Reported are roughly 20,000 clones; the ten largest clones contain over 13%. By frequency, this clone is medium-sized. Its antigen is not identified. The read terminates 3 residues before the CDR3 end, so the remaining end is supplied by the germline J gene. The CDR3 runs to 15 residues. The V gene's germline CDR1 is SGHAT and CDR2 FQNNGV. The V end was cut by 4 bases, the J end by 1 base, with 13 bases between. Whole-study results and caveats: CIN3+ cases had significantly higher TCR richness than controls; evenness did not differ.

The clonotype was recovered from a woman aged 18 to 69 with a cervical HPV16 infection that either progressed to CIN3+ or cleared (not recorded which). The sequenced material came from blood buffy coat. V is TRBV11-2 and J is TRBJ1-1; perhaps TRBD1 as D (6 bases). CDR3 bases read: TGTGCCAGCAGCTACGGACAGAACTGGAACACTGAA. Amino acids: CASSYGQNWNTE. The CDR3 reads in full as CASSYGQNWNTEAFF. Variable domain in full (rest from reference TRBV11-2 and TRBJ1-1): EAGVAQSPRYKIIEKRQSVAFWCNPISGHATLYWYQQILGQGPKLLIQFQNNGVVDDSQLPKDRFSAERLKGVDSTLKIQPAKLEDSAVYLCASSYGQNWNTEAFFGQGTRLTVV.